Described below is a single TCR beta chain sequence and its context. Its specificity is not known. The germline gene is not matched at one end of the junction; a read error may be the cause. Donors were healthy Caucasian individuals from Russia aged roughly 6 to 90. Using a J-beta primer mix together with a sample-barcoded 5' primer, a second PCR was run for about 7 to 12 cycles. Each CDR3 protein is one row after TCRdb ran MiXCR on the 5' RACE reads. The data hold approximately 670,000 distinct CDR3 sequences, with roughly 43% observed a single time. The data are from a study of blood T cells in healthy people across ages. Study conclusions and caveats: In long-lived donors, naive CD4+ cell counts and diversity exceeded those of aged donors. TCR beta diversity per million T cells fell roughly linearly with age. Diversity was estimated from one million T cells, and these estimates were considered underestimates.

The receptor was derived from a man older than 75 in good health. Sequenced sample: blood.

CDR3 protein: CATGEGGRNNEQFF. In DNA form, the CDR3 reads TGTGCCACCGGTGAGGGCGGGCGGAACAATGAGCAGTTCTTC. The chain combines TRBV24-1 with TRBJ2-1, with D perhaps TRBD2 (5 bases). Germline values: CDR1 KGHDR, CDR2 SFDVKD. The CDR3 length is 14 residues.